The 8 T cell receptor beta chains listed next were all sequenced from one sample in a study of T-cell reconstitution after alpha-beta-depleted transplantation in children. Unique molecular identifiers were incorporated during preparation of the TCRbeta library. TCRdb fed the PCR reads into MiXCR, producing one record per CDR3 protein. The sample lists about 340,000 distinct CDR3 sequences, about an eighth seen once, with over 3.5% in the top ten. Sequences were derived from PBMCs, sampled from the stem cell graft. Receptor source: a human donor who donated a stem cell graft to a child with Fanconi anemia.

The chain combines TRBV5-8 with TRBJ1-5, with 9 bases matching TRBD1. Germline loops: CDR1 SGHTS, CDR2 YDEGEE. The CDR3 consists of 15 residues. V was pared by 2 bases and J by 6 bases, with 6 bases of the junction left unmatched. CDR3 sequence reads: CASSLGTGMTQPQHF. DNA for the CDR3: TGTGCCAGCAGCTTAGGGACAGGGATGACTCAGCCCCAGCATTTT.

This clonotype was seen only a few times. The chain links TRBV3-1 to TRBJ1-2; the D gene is possibly TRBD1 (5 bases). The CDR3 runs 14 residues. The V gene's germline CDR1 is LGHDT and CDR2 YNNKEL (reference sequence). V lost 3 bases, J lost 4 bases, and 12 bases lay in between. Here the CDR3 DNA reads TGTGCCAGCAGCCAGCTAGCAGGGCTCTATGGCTACACCTTC. It yields the protein CASSQLAGLYGYTF.

The sample holds many counts of this clonotype. The chain carries TRBV5-1 and TRBJ2-6; maybe TRBD1 (5 bases). The CDR3 has 16 amino acids. The germline gives CDR1 SGHRS, CDR2 YFSETQ. The V and J ends lost 0 bases and 0 bases respectively, with 7 bases between them. The CDR3 sequence: CASSLAGNSGANVLTF. CDR3 nucleotide sequence: TGCGCCAGCAGCTTGGCAGGGAACTCTGGGGCCAACGTCCTGACTTTC.

This clonotype was seen at least ten times. The chain uses TRBV29-1 and TRBJ1-1, with D uncertain. Trimming stripped 8 bases from V and 7 bases from J, with 17 bases between. The CDR3 has 12 residues. Germline CDR1 reads SQVTM; CDR2 reads ANQGSEA. The CDR3 DNA reads as TGCAGCCACAAGGTTGGCGAGGGTGAAGCTTTCTTT. It is translated as CSHKVGEGEAFF.

Many counts were recorded for this clonotype. This chain links TRBV5-1 with TRBJ2-1; D not certain. Germline V gives CDR1 SGHRS, CDR2 YFSETQ. CDR3 length: 13 amino acids. V was trimmed by 2 bases and J by 8 bases, leaving 11 bases between them. CDR3 sequence reads: CASSFPPGDEQFF. The CDR3 DNA follows: TGCGCCAGCAGCTTCCCACCTGGGGATGAGCAGTTCTTC.

This clonotype was picked up a small number of times. This may stem from a read error, because a much larger clone lies one nucleotide away. J is TRBJ1-1 and V is TRBV12-3 or TRBV12-4; D is unresolved. V was pared by 6 bases and J by 0 bases, with 5 bases between. CDR3 length: 12 amino acids. In nucleotides, the CDR3 is TGTGCCAGCAGCTCTATGAACACTGAAGCTTTCTTT. Its translation: CASSSMNTEAFF.

A few counts support this clonotype. The chain is built from TRBV29-1 and TRBJ2-1; D is undetermined. There are 12 residues in the CDR3. The germline V gene encodes CDR1 SQVTM and CDR2 ANQGSEA. Trimming left V 1 base short and J 3 bases short, with 4 bases between. The CDR3 nucleotides are TGCAGCGTTGAAGCCAGCTACAATGAGCAGTTCTTC. It specifies CSVEASYNEQFF.

This clonotype was detected a few times. The chain is built from TRBV20-1 and TRBJ2-5; D gene unclear. CDR1 DFQATT and CDR2 SNEGSKA come from the germline V gene (reference sequence). Between the trimmed V and J ends, which lost 0 bases and 6 bases, there was a span of 14 bases. The CDR3 is 14 residues long. The CDR3 DNA reads as TGCAGTGCTAGAGATATGACCACCCCGAAGACCCAGTACTTC. Translation gives CSARDMTTPKTQYF.